The following is a TCR beta chain sequence with its context. Its antigen is not known. Execution of the assay was at deep level. The method was immunoSEQ multiplex PCR; TCRdb's version includes in-frame clones alone and lacks a portion of them. The data hold millions of clones, with less than 95% observed a single time. This record comes from a study of shared clonotypes between healthy human individuals. General study points: With a few donors compared, 4.5% to 6.5% of naive CD4 clonotypes were shared. Non-shared clonotypes displayed generation probabilities falling below those of clonotypes present in all four donors. Researchers found naive subsets generally carried larger estimated richness than memory subsets.

CDR3 length: 12 amino acids. Deletions cut 4 bases from V and 4 bases from J, with 7 bases between. Germline loops: CDR1 SNHLY, CDR2 FYNNEI. Naivety among CD8 cells was defined by CD45RO negativity and positive CCR7 selection, thereby excluding terminally differentiated effector memory CD45RA+ cells. This clonotype originated in a man between 18 and 35 years old in good health. The rearrangement uses TRBV2 and TRBJ1-2, with unresolved D. The material sequenced was naive CD8+ T cells sorted from blood. The CDR3 bases are TGTGCCAGCAGTGGTATAAGCTATGGCTACACCTTC. The encoded protein is CASSGISYGYTF.